This TCR beta chain was sequenced for a study of T cell responses to AZD1222 COVID-19 vaccine (dated by TCRdb to the early 2020s). For the study in its entirety: AZD1222 recipients whose second dose came at about 4 weeks and those whose second dose came at about 12 weeks were combined into one group, since spike-specific TCR depth and breadth did not differ between the two schedules. A total of 230 to 250 trial participants underwent TCR sequencing, of whom about 210 had received two doses of AZD1222 and 26 had received two doses of the MenACWY control vaccine. Trial participants were enrolled by age into subgroups of 18-55, 56-69 and 70-plus years, and around 150, 29 and 61 TCR-sequenced participants, respectively, were included in these subgroups.

Its CDR3 holds 14 amino acids, cysteine through phenylalanine. Only the CDR3 DNA is retained, 42 bases long and in frame from the first base. V is pared back by 6 bases and J by 5 bases, with 11 bases lying between the germline termini. Based on the germline V gene (reference sequence), the CDR1 and CDR2 sequences are LNHDA and SQIVND. Overall study outcomes, separate from this receptor: CD4 TCRs associated with the vaccine covered the entire spike protein, and the dominant responses were in regions 160-218 and 743-854. The 56-69-year group was small, and its depth increase did not reach significance, likely because of low power. Most participants were white British and females outnumbered males, and the authors suggested that clonal diversity may have been underestimated. Epitopes outside the regions mutated in the B.1.351 and B.1.1.7 variants were reportedly recognized by nearly half of the unique spike-specific TCRs. Because no samples from the day 14 peak response were available, repertoires could be characterized only after the peak T cell response. A significant rise in spike-specific TCR breadth and depth was observed after two AZD1222 doses relative to day 0 and relative to MenACWY recipients. Conclusions about previously exposed vaccinees are limited because only six or seven AZD1222 recipients were SARS-CoV-2 seropositive at baseline.

The CDR3 regions of human TCRbeta chains were analyzed by immunosequencing. As for the authors' bioinformatics: Repertoire TCRs were matched against a reference library of SARS-CoV-2-specific TCRs generated with the MIRA antigen-specificity platform. Breadth was defined as the fraction of unique TCRs that were SARS-CoV-2-associated, and depth was defined as the fraction of total T cells that were SARS-CoV-2-associated. Using the MIRA data, each spike-specific TCR was assigned both to the spike region to which the TCR was reactive and to a CD4 or CD8 class. Log10-transformed breadth and depth values were compared by one-way ANOVA with Sidak's multiple comparisons tests. TCRdb took this table from immuneACCESS and kept in-frame rearrangements with V and J called. Such tables lack part of the clones; where checked against another copy, unresolved V genes explain under half of the gap, and the rest is unexplained. D and trimming come from the DNA, and the V and J calls and clone size come from that table. The sample table lists around 120,000 clones, about 92% of them with a count of one. Around 1.2% of the sample rests with the top ten.

The time point label here, explained by the study, means: baseline before first vaccination. Vaccinee samples came from UK trials COV001 and COV002, including a single-blind randomized controlled phase 2/3 trial of AZD1222 (ChAdOx1 nCoV-19) in healthy adults. Trial participant PBMC samples were collected at day 0 and day 28 after the second dose for TCRbeta chain sequencing. On this clone: The antigen it recognizes is unknown. No much larger clone exists at a distance of one base, and base qualities are not known.

This specimen consisted of peripheral blood, obtained on day 0 of AZD1222 vaccination. The rearrangement combines TRBV19 with TRBJ1-6, and perhaps TRBD1 as D gene, on 5 matching bases. This sequence originates from an adult in good health. The bases are TGTGCCAGTAGGACAGAGTTAGATAATTCACCCCTCCACTTT. Protein translation: CASRTELDNSPLHF.